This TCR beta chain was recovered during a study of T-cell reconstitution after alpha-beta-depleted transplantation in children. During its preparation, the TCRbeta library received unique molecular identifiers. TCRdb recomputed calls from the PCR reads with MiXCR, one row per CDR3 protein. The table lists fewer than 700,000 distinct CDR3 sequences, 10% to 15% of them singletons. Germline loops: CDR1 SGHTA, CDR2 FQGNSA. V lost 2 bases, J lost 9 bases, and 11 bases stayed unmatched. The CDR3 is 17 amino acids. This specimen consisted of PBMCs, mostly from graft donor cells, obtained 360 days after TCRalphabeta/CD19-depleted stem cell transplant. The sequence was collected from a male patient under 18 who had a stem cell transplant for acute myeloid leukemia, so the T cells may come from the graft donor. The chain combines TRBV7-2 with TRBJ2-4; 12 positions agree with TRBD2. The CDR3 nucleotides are TGTGCCAGCAGCTTAAGGCTAGCGGGAGGGCCGGATGGCATTCAGTACTTC. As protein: CASSLRLAGGPDGIQYF.